One T cell receptor (delta chain) is described in this entry. TCRdb used CATT to re-call clones from the reads. The table records about 5,000 delta-chain clones, around 3% of them present only once. CDR1 is GEAIGNYY, CDR2 EKD, per germline. The CDR3 loop spans 15 amino acids. The ends lost 5 bases at V and 0 bases at J; junction bases unmatched: 7. This record comes from a study of gamma-delta chains in newborns, infants, children. The overall study: Innate gammadelta T cells reportedly expand polyclonally right after birth, driven by microbial exposure, per the title.

Sample: blood. The clonotype comes from a child who was a newborn, infant or young child, either healthy, febrile or measles-vaccinated (not recorded which). The chain couples TRDV2 to TRDJ1, with 8 bases matching TRDD3. CDR3 region: CACVLGDPYTDKLIF. The CDR3 DNA follows: TGTGCCTGTGTCCTGGGGGACCCCTACACCGATAAACTCATCTTT.